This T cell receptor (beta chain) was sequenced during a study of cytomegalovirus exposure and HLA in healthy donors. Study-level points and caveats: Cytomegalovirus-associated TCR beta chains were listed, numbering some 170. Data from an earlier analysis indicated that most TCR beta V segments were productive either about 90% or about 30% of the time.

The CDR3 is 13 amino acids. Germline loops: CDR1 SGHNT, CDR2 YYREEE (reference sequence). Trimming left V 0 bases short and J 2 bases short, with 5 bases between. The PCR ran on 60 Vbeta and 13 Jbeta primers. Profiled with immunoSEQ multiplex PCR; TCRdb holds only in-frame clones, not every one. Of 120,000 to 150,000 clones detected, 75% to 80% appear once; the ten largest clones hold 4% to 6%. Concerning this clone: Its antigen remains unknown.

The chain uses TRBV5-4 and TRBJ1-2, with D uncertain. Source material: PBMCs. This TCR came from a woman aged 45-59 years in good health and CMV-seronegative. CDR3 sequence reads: CASSLVSNYGYTF. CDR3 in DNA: TGTGCCAGCAGCTTGGTTTCAAACTATGGCTACACCTTC.